The 8 T cell receptor beta chains below all came from one sample that was sequenced in a study of blood T cell repertoires in COVID-19. Generated by immunoSEQ multiplex PCR, the TCRdb table keeps only in-frame clones and is missing some. This repertoire shows 400,000 to 500,000 clones, over 75% found once; its top ten account for around 1.5%. What was sequenced was PBMCs or T cells enriched from blood (not recorded which). These receptors all come from a woman in her late teens or twenties who had been exposed to COVID-19.

As DNA, the CDR3 is TGTGCCAGCAGATCTTTACGGGACATACGGGATGAGCAGTTCTTC. This translates into CASRSLRDIRDEQFF. This sequence joins TRBV28 and TRBJ2-1; possible D gene TRBD1, 6 bases. The CDR3 has 15 amino acids. The ends were cut back, 6 bases at V and 8 bases at J, with 20 bases in the middle. The V gene's germline CDR1 is MDHEN and CDR2 SYDVKM.

This rearrangement joins TRBV5-1 to TRBJ1-4, with D uncertain. V was clipped by 4 bases and J by 0 bases, with 7 bases between them. Germline loops: CDR1 SGHRS, CDR2 YFSETQ. This CDR3 comprises 14 residues. The CDR3 coding sequence is TGCGCCAGCAGCGCCACGGCAACTAATGAAAAACTGTTTTTT. Translating gives CASSATATNEKLFF.

The chain carries TRBV5-5 and TRBJ1-3, with D possibly matching TRBD1 (5 bases). Looked up from germline, CDR1 is SGHKS and CDR2 is YYEKEE (reference sequence). The CDR3 contains 13 residues. The V end lost 6 bases, the J end lost 2 bases, and 9 bases lay between the germline ends. CDR3 coding DNA: TGTGCCAGCACGGGGGGAGCTGGAAACACCATATATTTT. Translating it yields CASTGGAGNTIYF.

This clone has a handful of counts. CDR3 DNA sequence: TGTGCCAGCAAGGGGGCAGCATCCTCTGGAAACACCATATATTTT. Protein sequence: CASKGAASSGNTIYF. The V gene is TRBV5-5, the J gene TRBJ1-3; 7 nucleotides line up with TRBD1. The V segment lost 6 bases and the J segment 0 bases; nucleotides outside the gene matches: 6. The CDR3 length is 15 residues. Germline V gene lookup returns CDR1 SGHKS and CDR2 YYEKEE (reference sequence).

The J gene is TRBJ2-3, the V gene TRBV9, with TRBD2 identical over 13 bases. The V segment lost 3 bases and the J segment 2 bases; nucleotides outside the gene matches: 12. The CDR3 spans 19 residues. Germline lookup yields CDR1 SGDLS and CDR2 YYNGEE. The CDR3: CASSGTGTSGAQATDTQYF. The CDR3 DNA is TGTGCCAGCAGCGGGACCGGGACTAGCGGGGCTCAAGCCACAGATACGCAGTATTTT.

The rearrangement links TRBV7-2 to TRBJ1-1, with a possible D match to TRBD1 (6 bases). The length of the CDR3 is 13 residues. The germline V and J ends were trimmed by 6 bases and 4 bases, with 12 bases remaining between them. Germline lookup yields CDR1 SGHTA and CDR2 FQGNSA. Here the CDR3 DNA reads TGTGCCAGCAGTTCCGACAGGATCACTGAAGCTTTCTTT. Translating it yields CASSSDRITEAFF.

This clone has just one count. The chain links TRBV2 to TRBJ1-5; TRBD1 is a possible D gene (6 bases). Germline V gives CDR1 SNHLY, CDR2 FYNNEI. V was pared by 5 bases and J by 0 bases, with 11 bases between. This CDR3 is 15 amino acids long. In DNA, the CDR3 is TGTGCCAGCAGTTCACAGGGTTATAGCAATCAGCCCCAGCATTTT. Translated, it gives CASSSQGYSNQPQHF.

The chain has TRBV29-1 and TRBJ1-4; the D gene is possibly TRBD1 (5 bases). The CDR3 length is 15 residues. The germline V and J ends were trimmed by 7 bases and 0 bases, with 15 bases remaining between them. CDR1 is SQVTM, CDR2 ANQGSEA, per germline. The CDR3: CSAKGRAATNEKLFF. The CDR3 nucleotides read TGCAGCGCCAAGGGCAGGGCAGCAACTAATGAAAAACTGTTTTTT.